This T cell receptor beta chain was profiled in a study of identical twins. Whole-study findings and limits: There was more out-of-frame TCR alpha sharing in monozygotic twins than models estimated.

Template switching created a universal primer site, and the cDNA included unique molecular identifiers. Via MiXCR, TCRdb re-called the 5' RACE reads, giving one row per CDR3 protein. The top ten hold around 1.8% of the sample, which has fewer than 250,000 distinct CDR3 sequences, 6% to 9% seen once. Regarding this clonotype: What it binds is unknown.

In addition, the sample was reused for a study of yellow fever vaccine responses in identical twins.

Source material: memory (CD45RO+) T cells sorted from blood. The TCR comes from a woman aged 18-29 years in good health.

CDR3 sequence (DNA): TGTGCCAGCAGTCGGGACAGGGTGTGGGAGCAGTACTTC. This gives the protein CASSRDRVWEQYF. The chain links TRBV2 to TRBJ2-7; 9 bases are a match to TRBD1. V shed 5 bases, J shed 7 bases, and the junction held 6 bases outside the gene matches. Germline V gene sequence: CDR1 SNHLY, CDR2 FYNNEI. There are 13 residues in the CDR3.